A selection of T cell receptor beta chains follows, all from one sample in a study of response to subunit inactivated influenza vaccine. TCRdb processed the RT-PCR reads anew with MiXCR; each CDR3 protein has one entry. Counted here are around 150,000 distinct CDR3 sequences, approximately 11% occurring once; the ten biggest clones make up approximately 13%. This specimen was non-naive T cells sorted from PBMCs, taken about 40 days after vaccination. The receptors shown here come from a man aged 50-59 years who received an inactivated influenza vaccine. The CDR3 runs from the conserved cysteine through the conserved F or W. Fields, in order: D gene, V gene, CDR3 length, clone size, J gene, CDR3 DNA, CDR3 protein. D genes are given only for firm matches. Size values are once, few and many counts, or a class for expanded clones, and some rows have none.

D gene: -
V gene: TRBV5-1
CDR3 length: 12
clone size: -
J gene: TRBJ2-5
CDR3 DNA: TGCGCCAGCAGCGTCAATTCGGGGACCCAGTACTTC
CDR3 protein: CASSVNSGTQYF

D gene: TRBD2
V gene: TRBV5-6
CDR3 length: 15
clone size: -
J gene: TRBJ2-1
CDR3 DNA: TGTGCCAGCAGCTTGTACAGCGGGGGGGTCAATGAGCAGTTCTTC
CDR3 protein: CASSLYSGGVNEQFF

D gene: TRBD2
V gene: TRBV20-1
CDR3 length: 15
clone size: few
J gene: TRBJ2-3
CDR3 DNA: TGCAGTGCAACCCCGACTAGCGGGACCACAGATACGCAGTATTTT
CDR3 protein: CSATPTSGTTDTQYF

D gene: TRBD1
V gene: TRBV2
CDR3 length: 15
clone size: many
J gene: TRBJ1-2
CDR3 DNA: TGTGCCAGCAGGAGCGGGACAGGAGCCTTCTATGGCTACACCTTC
CDR3 protein: CASRSGTGAFYGYTF

D gene: -
V gene: TRBV20-1
CDR3 length: 11
clone size: -
J gene: TRBJ1-5
CDR3 DNA: TGCAGTGCTAGATTAGGTCAGCCCCAGCATTTT
CDR3 protein: CSARLGQPQHF

D gene: -
V gene: TRBV12-3/TRBV12-4
CDR3 length: 13
clone size: many
J gene: TRBJ2-1
CDR3 DNA: TGTGCCAGCAGTCTCCGGGCTGGCAATGAGCAGTTCTTC
CDR3 protein: CASSLRAGNEQFF

D gene: TRBD2
V gene: TRBV20-1
CDR3 length: 16
clone size: -
J gene: TRBJ2-1
CDR3 DNA: TGCAGTGCTCCTCCCCTGTCCAGCGGGAGGGTCAATGAGCAGTTCTTC
CDR3 protein: CSAPPLSSGRVNEQFF

D gene: -
V gene: TRBV20-1
CDR3 length: 13
clone size: few
J gene: TRBJ1-2
CDR3 DNA: TGCAGTGCTAGTACAGGGCCAAACTATGGCTACACCTTC
CDR3 protein: CSASTGPNYGYTF

D gene: TRBD1
V gene: TRBV29-1
CDR3 length: 13
clone size: -
J gene: TRBJ1-2
CDR3 DNA: TGCAGCGTTCGGACAGGTCTCGGGGATGGCTACACCTTC
CDR3 protein: CSVRTGLGDGYTF

D gene: -
V gene: TRBV20-1
CDR3 length: 15
clone size: many
J gene: TRBJ2-3
CDR3 DNA: TGCAGTGCTAGAGATCGGTTAACAGGCACAGATACGCAGTATTTT
CDR3 protein: CSARDRLTGTDTQYF

D gene: -
V gene: TRBV18
CDR3 length: 15
clone size: few
J gene: TRBJ2-2
CDR3 DNA: TGTGCCAGCTCACCAGAGACAGGCAACACCGGGGAGCTGTTTTTT
CDR3 protein: CASSPETGNTGELFF

D gene: TRBD2
V gene: TRBV6-2/TRBV6-3
CDR3 length: 17
clone size: few
J gene: TRBJ2-2
CDR3 DNA: TGTGCCAGCAGTCAATTCGCTAGCGGGGGTCCCACCGGGGAGCTGTTTTTT
CDR3 protein: CASSQFASGGPTGELFF

D gene: -
V gene: TRBV11-2
CDR3 length: 14
clone size: many
J gene: TRBJ1-3
CDR3 DNA: TGTGCCAGCAGCAACCGAAGGTTCGGAAACACCATATATTTT
CDR3 protein: CASSNRRFGNTIYF

D gene: -
V gene: TRBV27
CDR3 length: 15
clone size: few
J gene: TRBJ1-2
CDR3 DNA: TGTGCCAGCAGTTTATCCGACGGGCTTAGCTATGGCTACACCTTC
CDR3 protein: CASSLSDGLSYGYTF

D gene: TRBD1
V gene: TRBV12-3/TRBV12-4
CDR3 length: 13
clone size: many
J gene: TRBJ1-2
CDR3 DNA: TGTGCCAGCAGTCTGGACAGGGACTATGGCTACACCTTC
CDR3 protein: CASSLDRDYGYTF

D gene: -
V gene: TRBV27
CDR3 length: 12
clone size: few
J gene: TRBJ2-2
CDR3 DNA: TGTGCCAGCAGTTTATGGGCCGGGGAGCTGTTTTTT
CDR3 protein: CASSLWAGELFF

D gene: -
V gene: TRBV12-3/TRBV12-4
CDR3 length: 14
clone size: many
J gene: TRBJ2-7
CDR3 DNA: TGTGCCAGCAGTTTAGGGGCCAGGGGTTACGAGCAGTACTTC
CDR3 protein: CASSLGARGYEQYF

D gene: -
V gene: TRBV29-1
CDR3 length: 13
clone size: many
J gene: TRBJ1-1
CDR3 DNA: TGCAGCGTCGACAGCCCACGGAACACTGAAGCTTTCTTT
CDR3 protein: CSVDSPRNTEAFF

D gene: TRBD2
V gene: TRBV12-3/TRBV12-4
CDR3 length: 15
clone size: -
J gene: TRBJ2-3
CDR3 DNA: TGTGCCAGCAGTTTAGTCGGACTAGACACAGATACGCAGTATTTT
CDR3 protein: CASSLVGLDTDTQYF

D gene: TRBD2
V gene: TRBV5-6
CDR3 length: 15
clone size: few
J gene: TRBJ2-5
CDR3 DNA: TGTGCCAGCAGCTTGACTAGCGGGAGGACAGAGACCCAGTACTTC
CDR3 protein: CASSLTSGRTETQYF

D gene: TRBD1
V gene: TRBV24-1
CDR3 length: 16
clone size: few
J gene: TRBJ2-2
CDR3 DNA: TGTGCCACCAGTGATTTTCGGGACAGGGGGGACGGGGAGCTGTTTTTT
CDR3 protein: CATSDFRDRGDGELFF

D gene: -
V gene: TRBV3-1
CDR3 length: 14
clone size: many
J gene: TRBJ2-7
CDR3 DNA: TGTGCCAGCAGCCGCAGTGGGGTTAGCTACGAGCAGTACTTC
CDR3 protein: CASSRSGVSYEQYF

D gene: -
V gene: TRBV4-3
CDR3 length: 16
clone size: many
J gene: TRBJ1-1
CDR3 DNA: TGCGCCAGCAGCCAAGGGGGGGCAGGGTCGCTCACTGAAGCTTTCTTT
CDR3 protein: CASSQGGAGSLTEAFF

D gene: -
V gene: TRBV6-1
CDR3 length: 15
clone size: -
J gene: TRBJ1-6
CDR3 DNA: TGTGCCAGCAGGGCTGGTAATCTTAATAATTCACCCCTCCACTTT
CDR3 protein: CASRAGNLNNSPLHF

D gene: -
V gene: TRBV5-5
CDR3 length: 15
clone size: few
J gene: TRBJ1-1
CDR3 DNA: TGTGCCAGCAGCTTGGATTCGGGGTCTGGCACTGAAGCTTTCTTT
CDR3 protein: CASSLDSGSGTEAFF

D gene: -
V gene: TRBV28
CDR3 length: 15
clone size: few
J gene: TRBJ2-3
CDR3 DNA: TGTGCCAGCTCCCCAGGCGGGGTTTTGACAGATACGCAGTATTTT
CDR3 protein: CASSPGGVLTDTQYF

D gene: -
V gene: TRBV20-1
CDR3 length: 14
clone size: -
J gene: TRBJ1-1
CDR3 DNA: TGCAGTGCTAGGGTTGGGGGGTCGGGCACTGAAGCTTTCTTT
CDR3 protein: CSARVGGSGTEAFF

D gene: -
V gene: TRBV12-3/TRBV12-4
CDR3 length: 11
clone size: many
J gene: TRBJ2-2
CDR3 DNA: TGTGCCAGCAGGTACACCGGGGAGCTGTTTTTT
CDR3 protein: CASRYTGELFF

D gene: -
V gene: TRBV7-2
CDR3 length: 14
clone size: many
J gene: TRBJ2-5
CDR3 DNA: TGTGCCAGCAGCCCCCAGGGTTCCCAAGAGACCCAGTACTTC
CDR3 protein: CASSPQGSQETQYF

D gene: TRBD1
V gene: TRBV6-2/TRBV6-3
CDR3 length: 15
clone size: few
J gene: TRBJ2-1
CDR3 DNA: TGTGCCAGCAGCAGCGGACAGGGTGTCTTTGATGAGCAGTTCTTC
CDR3 protein: CASSSGQGVFDEQFF

D gene: -
V gene: TRBV28
CDR3 length: 16
clone size: -
J gene: TRBJ2-6
CDR3 DNA: TGTGCCAGCAGTTTATACATAAGCTCTGGGGCCAACGTCCTGACTTTC
CDR3 protein: CASSLYISSGANVLTF

D gene: -
V gene: TRBV6-1
CDR3 length: 15
clone size: -
J gene: TRBJ1-2
CDR3 DNA: TGTGCCAGCAGCCAACGGACCCCTCCCGACTATGGCTACACCTTC
CDR3 protein: CASSQRTPPDYGYTF

D gene: TRBD2
V gene: TRBV4-2
CDR3 length: 15
clone size: -
J gene: TRBJ2-7
CDR3 DNA: TGTGCCAGCAGCCAAGAGCCTAGCGGCTCCTACGAGCAGTACTTC
CDR3 protein: CASSQEPSGSYEQYF

D gene: -
V gene: TRBV20-1
CDR3 length: 15
clone size: -
J gene: TRBJ2-5
CDR3 DNA: TGCAGTGCTGAACCGGGACAAGGGAATCAAGAGACCCAGTACTTC
CDR3 protein: CSAEPGQGNQETQYF

D gene: -
V gene: TRBV7-8
CDR3 length: 15
clone size: few
J gene: TRBJ1-5
CDR3 DNA: TGTGCCAGCAGCTTAGGGAGCCGGGAGAATCAGCCCCAGCATTTT
CDR3 protein: CASSLGSRENQPQHF

D gene: TRBD2
V gene: TRBV12-3/TRBV12-4
CDR3 length: 17
clone size: many
J gene: TRBJ2-5
CDR3 DNA: TGTGCCAGCAGTTTAGCGCGGACTAGCGGGATTGGGGAGACCCAGTACTTC
CDR3 protein: CASSLARTSGIGETQYF

D gene: -
V gene: TRBV29-1
CDR3 length: 12
clone size: few
J gene: TRBJ1-3
CDR3 DNA: TGCAGCGTTCGGACAGATGGAAACACCATATATTTT
CDR3 protein: CSVRTDGNTIYF

D gene: -
V gene: TRBV4-3
CDR3 length: 15
clone size: few
J gene: TRBJ2-1
CDR3 DNA: TGCGCCAGCAGCCGCGCTTCAGCGAGGGGCAATGAGCAGTTCTTC
CDR3 protein: CASSRASARGNEQFF

D gene: TRBD2
V gene: TRBV7-9
CDR3 length: 16
clone size: many
J gene: TRBJ2-5
CDR3 DNA: TGTGCCAGCAGCACAACTAGCGGGGGATTCCAAGAGACCCAGTACTTC
CDR3 protein: CASSTTSGGFQETQYF

D gene: -
V gene: TRBV6-2/TRBV6-3
CDR3 length: 15
clone size: many
J gene: TRBJ2-3
CDR3 DNA: TGTGCCAGCTCCGAACACACAAGCGCGGGGAATACGCAGTATTTT
CDR3 protein: CASSEHTSAGNTQYF

D gene: -
V gene: TRBV20-1
CDR3 length: 15
clone size: few
J gene: TRBJ2-3
CDR3 DNA: TGCAGTGCTAGAGAGGGCGGATCTAGCACAGATACGCAGTATTTT
CDR3 protein: CSAREGGSSTDTQYF

D gene: TRBD2
V gene: TRBV5-1
CDR3 length: 13
clone size: many
J gene: TRBJ2-3
CDR3 DNA: TGCGCCAGCAGACTAGCGGAAGGGGATACGCAGTATTTT
CDR3 protein: CASRLAEGDTQYF

D gene: -
V gene: TRBV9
CDR3 length: 13
clone size: many
J gene: TRBJ2-3
CDR3 DNA: TGTGCCAGCAGCGTAGATCAGGGGAAGACGCAGTATTTT
CDR3 protein: CASSVDQGKTQYF